Below, one TCR beta chain is given with its context. Its antigen is not identified. Looked up from germline, CDR1 is SGHKS and CDR2 is YYEKEE (reference sequence). Deletions cut 3 bases from V and 1 base from J, with 13 bases between. This CDR3 is built from 16 residues. The protocol was immunoSEQ multiplex PCR, while the TCRdb copy is restricted to in-frame clones and leaves out a portion. There are over 45,000 clones in the sample; about 94% occur only once, and 2.5% to 3.5% lies in the top ten. The data originate from a study of T cell therapy after organ transplantation. Study information: Two of the ten patients were classed as nonresponders. The study's findings and limits: Confounding by concurrent antirejection or antiviral medications was not assessed.

This receptor was taken from a human patient who had received a solid organ transplant and had CMV disease. The rearrangement joins TRBV5-5 to TRBJ2-2; D may be TRBD1 or TRBD2 (6 bases each). This specimen was CD8+ T cells from blood, taken before autologous CMV-specific T cell therapy. As DNA, the CDR3 is TGTGCCAGCAGCTGGGACTGGACAGAGAACACCGGGGAGCTGTTTTTT. This encodes CASSWDWTENTGELFF.